Listed below are T cell receptor beta chains from one sample, sequenced in a study of neurological immune-mediated disorders. TCRdb reprocessed the 5' RACE reads with MiXCR, giving one entry per CDR3 protein. The sample lists 35,000 to 50,000 distinct CDR3 sequences; more than 14% were seen once. The sequencing sample was made of CD4+ T cells from blood. All receptors derive from a woman in her sixties or seventies with HTLV-1-associated myelopathy (HAM/TSP). Both conserved end residues are part of each CDR3. Each record gives: D gene, V gene, J gene, CDR3 protein. A D gene is named only where the DNA matches it firmly.

D gene: -; V gene: TRBV7-3; J gene: TRBJ2-2; CDR3 protein: CASSLGRNTGELFF
D gene: -; V gene: TRBV19; J gene: TRBJ1-5; CDR3 protein: CASSIRQNSNQPQHF
D gene: -; V gene: TRBV20-1; J gene: TRBJ1-2; CDR3 protein: CSWGSGDYGYTF
D gene: TRBD1; V gene: TRBV5-1; J gene: TRBJ1-1; CDR3 protein: CASSRGQPNTEAFF
D gene: -; V gene: TRBV15; J gene: TRBJ2-5; CDR3 protein: CATSSRAQETQYF
D gene: -; V gene: TRBV4-1; J gene: TRBJ2-7; CDR3 protein: CASSQGVLQWWEQYF
D gene: -; V gene: TRBV6-5; J gene: TRBJ2-7; CDR3 protein: CASSYGTDYSYEQYF
D gene: -; V gene: TRBV6-5; J gene: TRBJ2-1; CDR3 protein: CASRGGLSDREQFF
D gene: TRBD2; V gene: TRBV20-1; J gene: TRBJ2-5; CDR3 protein: CSASRPAGGMETQYF
D gene: -; V gene: TRBV5-1; J gene: TRBJ1-3; CDR3 protein: CASSLAGQRRGNTIYF
D gene: TRBD2; V gene: TRBV11-2; J gene: TRBJ2-3; CDR3 protein: CASSSPVMSGADTQYF
D gene: TRBD1; V gene: TRBV5-1; J gene: TRBJ2-3; CDR3 protein: CASSLDRGSTDSHYF
D gene: -; V gene: TRBV5-1; J gene: TRBJ1-1; CDR3 protein: CASSLTSQPQSNTEAFF
D gene: TRBD1; V gene: TRBV5-6; J gene: TRBJ2-1; CDR3 protein: CASSLWGQYNEQFF
D gene: -; V gene: TRBV5-1; J gene: TRBJ1-2; CDR3 protein: CASSPDGQNYGYTF
D gene: -; V gene: TRBV12-3/TRBV12-4; J gene: TRBJ2-7; CDR3 protein: CASSDHMLLTAHEQYF
D gene: -; V gene: TRBV20-1; J gene: TRBJ2-7; CDR3 protein: CSASKTGRWFYEQYF
D gene: -; V gene: TRBV18; J gene: TRBJ1-5; CDR3 protein: CASSPQGFDQPQHF
D gene: -; V gene: TRBV4-1; J gene: TRBJ1-3; CDR3 protein: CASSQGEGSVGNTIYF
D gene: -; V gene: TRBV29-1; J gene: TRBJ1-1; CDR3 protein: CSVVTTDGAAGAEAFF
D gene: -; V gene: TRBV3-1; J gene: TRBJ1-6; CDR3 protein: CASSEGHSPLHF
D gene: -; V gene: TRBV20-1; J gene: TRBJ1-1; CDR3 protein: CSAREGWGRKNTEAFF
D gene: -; V gene: TRBV9; J gene: TRBJ1-2; CDR3 protein: CASSVRGEPSANGYTF
D gene: -; V gene: TRBV11-3; J gene: TRBJ2-3; CDR3 protein: CASSFYICSARDPGQGKGDTQYF
D gene: TRBD2; V gene: TRBV20-1; J gene: TRBJ2-2; CDR3 protein: CSARDSSGGNTGELFF
D gene: -; V gene: TRBV11-2; J gene: TRBJ2-3; CDR3 protein: CASSLGGRGTDTQYF
D gene: TRBD1; V gene: TRBV20-1; J gene: TRBJ2-6; CDR3 protein: CSAPAFRTGDSSGANVLTF
D gene: -; V gene: TRBV7-2; J gene: TRBJ2-3; CDR3 protein: CASSLPWADTQYF
D gene: -; V gene: TRBV12-5; J gene: TRBJ2-2; CDR3 protein: CASGLVRSGELFF
D gene: TRBD1; V gene: TRBV11-1; J gene: TRBJ1-2; CDR3 protein: CASSLAPDRGSGYTF
D gene: -; V gene: TRBV3-1; J gene: TRBJ2-5; CDR3 protein: CASSSGYQETQYF
D gene: TRBD1; V gene: TRBV20-1; J gene: TRBJ1-2; CDR3 protein: CSARDRQGNGYTF
D gene: TRBD1; V gene: TRBV20-1; J gene: TRBJ1-1; CDR3 protein: CSASQGVGTEAFF
D gene: -; V gene: TRBV20-1; J gene: TRBJ2-7; CDR3 protein: CSAPQGGVSSYEQYF
D gene: -; V gene: TRBV5-5; J gene: TRBJ1-4; CDR3 protein: CASSLTGENNEKLFF
D gene: -; V gene: TRBV12-3/TRBV12-4; J gene: TRBJ2-2; CDR3 protein: CASRLGQQNTGELFF
D gene: TRBD2; V gene: TRBV2; J gene: TRBJ2-5; CDR3 protein: CASSEASGGAEAETQYF
D gene: TRBD1; V gene: TRBV20-1; J gene: TRBJ2-1; CDR3 protein: CSAAVQGNNEQFF
D gene: TRBD1; V gene: TRBV20-1; J gene: TRBJ2-7; CDR3 protein: CSANSGTGMYEQYF
D gene: -; V gene: TRBV7-9; J gene: TRBJ1-5; CDR3 protein: CASSLSGGYQPQHF
D gene: TRBD1; V gene: TRBV7-7; J gene: TRBJ2-1; CDR3 protein: CASRPITRPGQGMFETYNEQFF
D gene: -; V gene: TRBV11-2; J gene: TRBJ1-2; CDR3 protein: CASVRQVANYGYTF
D gene: TRBD1; V gene: TRBV29-1; J gene: TRBJ2-1; CDR3 protein: CSVEDQDRHYNEQFF